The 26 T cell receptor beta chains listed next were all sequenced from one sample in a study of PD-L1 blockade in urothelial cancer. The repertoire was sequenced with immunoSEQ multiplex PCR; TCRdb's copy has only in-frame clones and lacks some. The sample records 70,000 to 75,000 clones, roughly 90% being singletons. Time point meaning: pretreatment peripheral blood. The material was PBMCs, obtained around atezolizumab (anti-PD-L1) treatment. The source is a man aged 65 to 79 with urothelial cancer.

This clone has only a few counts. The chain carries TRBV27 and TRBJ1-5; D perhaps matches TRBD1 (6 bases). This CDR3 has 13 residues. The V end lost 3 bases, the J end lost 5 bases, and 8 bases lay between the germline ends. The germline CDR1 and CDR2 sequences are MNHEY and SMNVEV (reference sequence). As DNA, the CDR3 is TGTGCCAGCAGTTTGGGGGCCGATCAGCCCCAGCATTTT. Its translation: CASSLGADQPQHF.

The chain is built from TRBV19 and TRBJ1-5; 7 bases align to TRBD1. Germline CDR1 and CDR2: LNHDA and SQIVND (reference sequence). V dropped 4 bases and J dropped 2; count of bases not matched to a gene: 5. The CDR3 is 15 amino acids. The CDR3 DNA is TGTGCCAGTAGTACAGGGGGAGGTGGCAATCAGCCCCAGCATTTT. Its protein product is CASSTGGGGNQPQHF.

In DNA form, the CDR3 reads TGTGCCAGCATCGAATGGGGGGATGGCGAGACCCAGTACTTC. This encodes CASIEWGDGETQYF. The chain joins TRBV25-1 to TRBJ2-5, with D possibly being TRBD2 (6 bases). The CDR3 contains 14 residues. V was shortened by 7 bases and J by 5 bases, with 17 bases between the two germline ends. Germline assignment: CDR1 MGHDK and CDR2 SYGVNS.

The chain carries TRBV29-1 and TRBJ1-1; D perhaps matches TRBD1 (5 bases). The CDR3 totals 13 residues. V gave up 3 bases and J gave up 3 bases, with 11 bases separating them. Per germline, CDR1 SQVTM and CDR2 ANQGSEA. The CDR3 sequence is CSVESDTHTEAFF. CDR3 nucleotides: TGCAGCGTTGAGTCGGACACACACACTGAAGCTTTCTTT.

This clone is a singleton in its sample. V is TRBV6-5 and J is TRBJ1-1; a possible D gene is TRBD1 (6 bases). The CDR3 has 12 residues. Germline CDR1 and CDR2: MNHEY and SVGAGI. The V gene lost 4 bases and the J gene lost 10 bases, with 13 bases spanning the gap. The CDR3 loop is CASSFGGGRAFF. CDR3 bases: TGTGCCAGCAGTTTCGGGGGGGGCCGAGCTTTCTTT.

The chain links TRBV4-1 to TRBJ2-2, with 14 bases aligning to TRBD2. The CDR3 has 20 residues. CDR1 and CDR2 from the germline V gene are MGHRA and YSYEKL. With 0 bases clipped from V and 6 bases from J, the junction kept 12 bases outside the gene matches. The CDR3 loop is CASSQEVRLAGGPLAGELFF. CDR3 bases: TGCGCCAGCAGCCAAGAAGTACGACTAGCGGGAGGGCCTTTAGCCGGGGAGCTGTTTTTT.

CDR3 region: CASSRRLSGGENIQYF. The CDR3 coding sequence is TGCGCCAGCAGCCGTCGCCTCAGCGGGGGGGAAAACATTCAGTACTTC. The V and J genes are TRBV5-1 and TRBJ2-4, with TRBD2 matching over 10 bases. The CDR3 has 16 residues. Germline V CDR1 and CDR2: SGHRS, YFSETQ. V shed 4 bases and J 5 bases; nucleotides not matched to a gene: 9.

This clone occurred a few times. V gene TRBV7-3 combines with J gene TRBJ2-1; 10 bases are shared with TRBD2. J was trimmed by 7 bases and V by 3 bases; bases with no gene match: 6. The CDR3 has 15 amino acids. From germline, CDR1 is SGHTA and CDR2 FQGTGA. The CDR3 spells CASSFLAGVGNEQFF. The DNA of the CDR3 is TGTGCCAGCAGCTTCCTAGCGGGAGTAGGGAATGAGCAGTTCTTC.

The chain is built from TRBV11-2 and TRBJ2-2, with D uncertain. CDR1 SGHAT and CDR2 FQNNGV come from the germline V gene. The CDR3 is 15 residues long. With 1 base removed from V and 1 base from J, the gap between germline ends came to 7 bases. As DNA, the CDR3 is TGTGCCAGCAGCTTAGGGCACGTGAACACCGGGGAGCTGTTTTTT. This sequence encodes CASSLGHVNTGELFF.

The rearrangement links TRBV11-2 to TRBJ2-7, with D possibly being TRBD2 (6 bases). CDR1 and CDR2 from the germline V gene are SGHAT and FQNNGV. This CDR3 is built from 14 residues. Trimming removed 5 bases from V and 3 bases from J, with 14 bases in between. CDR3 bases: TGTGCCAGCAGCCGCGGGGACTTCAACTACGAGCAGTACTTC. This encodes CASSRGDFNYEQYF. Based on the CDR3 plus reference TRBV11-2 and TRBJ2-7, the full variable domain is EAGVAQSPRYKIIEKRQSVAFWCNPISGHATLYWYQQILGQGPKLLIQFQNNGVVDDSQLPKDRFSAERLKGVDSTLKIQPAKLEDSAVYLCASSRGDFNYEQYFGPGTRLTVT.

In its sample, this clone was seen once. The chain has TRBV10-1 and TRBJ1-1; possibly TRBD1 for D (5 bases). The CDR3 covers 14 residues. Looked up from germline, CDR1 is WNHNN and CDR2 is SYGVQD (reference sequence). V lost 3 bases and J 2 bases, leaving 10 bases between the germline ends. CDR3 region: CASSDGGRNTEAFF. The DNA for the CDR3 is TGCGCCAGCAGTGACGGGGGTCGAAACACTGAAGCTTTCTTT.

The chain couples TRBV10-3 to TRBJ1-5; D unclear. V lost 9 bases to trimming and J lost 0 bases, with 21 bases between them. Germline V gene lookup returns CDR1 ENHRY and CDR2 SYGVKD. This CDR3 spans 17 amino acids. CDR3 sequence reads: CAIIVRRGVVSNQPQHF. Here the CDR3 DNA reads TGTGCCATTATAGTGCGCCGCGGGGTGGTTAGCAATCAGCCCCAGCATTTT.

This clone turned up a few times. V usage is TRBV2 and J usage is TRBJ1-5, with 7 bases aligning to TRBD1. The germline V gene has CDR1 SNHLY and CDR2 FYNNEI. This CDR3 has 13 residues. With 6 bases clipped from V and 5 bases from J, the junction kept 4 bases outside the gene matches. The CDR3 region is CASRGDRYQPQHF. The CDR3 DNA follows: TGTGCCAGCAGGGGGGACAGATATCAGCCCCAGCATTTT.

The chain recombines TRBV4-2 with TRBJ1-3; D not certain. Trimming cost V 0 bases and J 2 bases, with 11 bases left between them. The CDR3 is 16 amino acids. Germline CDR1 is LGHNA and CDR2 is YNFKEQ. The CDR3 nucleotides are TGTGCCAGCAGCCAAGATGGGCACAATACTGGAAACACCATATATTTT. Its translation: CASSQDGHNTGNTIYF.

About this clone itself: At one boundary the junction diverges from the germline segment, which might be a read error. CDR3 sequence (DNA): TGTGCCAGCACCTTAGGGGGAGTTTTGATTGAGCAGTTCTTC. It yields the protein CASTLGGVLIEQFF. V gene TRBV7-2 combines with J gene TRBJ2-1; D might be TRBD1 (6 bases). Looked up from germline, CDR1 is SGHTA and CDR2 is FQGNSA. The CDR3 totals 14 residues.

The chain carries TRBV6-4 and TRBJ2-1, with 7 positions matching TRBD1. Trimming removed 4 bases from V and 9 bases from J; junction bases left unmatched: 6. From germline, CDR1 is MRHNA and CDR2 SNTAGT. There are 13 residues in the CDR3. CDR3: CASSGQGRGEQFF. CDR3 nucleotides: TGTGCCAGCAGTGGACAGGGACGGGGTGAGCAGTTCTTC.

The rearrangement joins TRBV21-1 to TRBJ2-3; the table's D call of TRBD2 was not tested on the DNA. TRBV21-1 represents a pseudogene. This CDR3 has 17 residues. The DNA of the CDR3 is TGTGCCAGCAGCAAACTAGCGGGACCAGATGGAAAAGATACGCAGTATTTT. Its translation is CASSKLAGPDGKDTQYF.

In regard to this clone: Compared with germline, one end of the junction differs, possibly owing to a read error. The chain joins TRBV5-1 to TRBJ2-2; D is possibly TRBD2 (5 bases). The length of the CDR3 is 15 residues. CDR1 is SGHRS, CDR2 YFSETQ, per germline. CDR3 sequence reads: CATSDGPGSAGELFF. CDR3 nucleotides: TGCGCCACCAGCGACGGACCGGGGTCGGCCGGGGAGCTGTTTTTT.

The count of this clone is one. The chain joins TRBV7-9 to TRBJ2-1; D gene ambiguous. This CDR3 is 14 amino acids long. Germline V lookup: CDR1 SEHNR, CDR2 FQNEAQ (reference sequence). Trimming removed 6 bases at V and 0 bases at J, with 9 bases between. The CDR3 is CASSSRDSYNEQFF. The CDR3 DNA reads TGTGCCAGCAGTTCTCGCGACTCCTACAATGAGCAGTTCTTC.

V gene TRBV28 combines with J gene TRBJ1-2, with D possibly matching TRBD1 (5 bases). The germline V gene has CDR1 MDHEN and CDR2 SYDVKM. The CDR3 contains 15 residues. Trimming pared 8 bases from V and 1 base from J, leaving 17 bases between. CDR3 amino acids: CASLEAGIFNYGYTF. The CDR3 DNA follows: TGTGCCAGCCTGGAAGCAGGGATATTTAACTATGGCTACACCTTC.

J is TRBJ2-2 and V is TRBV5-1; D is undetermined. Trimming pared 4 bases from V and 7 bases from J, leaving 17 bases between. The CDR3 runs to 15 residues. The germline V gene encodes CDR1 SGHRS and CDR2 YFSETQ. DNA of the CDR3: TGCGCCAGCAGCCCCCCTTCACCCTCGGGCGGGGAGCTGTTTTTT. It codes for CASSPPSPSGGELFF.

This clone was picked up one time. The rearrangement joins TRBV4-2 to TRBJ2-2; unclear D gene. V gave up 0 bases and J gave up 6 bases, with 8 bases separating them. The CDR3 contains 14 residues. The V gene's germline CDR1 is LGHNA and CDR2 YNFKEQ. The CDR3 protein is CASSQDLRSGELFF. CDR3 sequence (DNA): TGTGCCAGCAGCCAAGATCTTCGGTCCGGGGAGCTGTTTTTT.

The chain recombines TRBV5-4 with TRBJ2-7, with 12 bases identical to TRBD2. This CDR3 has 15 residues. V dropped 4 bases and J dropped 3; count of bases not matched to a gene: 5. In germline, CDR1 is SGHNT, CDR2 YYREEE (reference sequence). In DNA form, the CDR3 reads TGTGCCAGCAGCACTGGACTAGCGGGGCTCTACGAGCAGTACTTC. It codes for CASSTGLAGLYEQYF.

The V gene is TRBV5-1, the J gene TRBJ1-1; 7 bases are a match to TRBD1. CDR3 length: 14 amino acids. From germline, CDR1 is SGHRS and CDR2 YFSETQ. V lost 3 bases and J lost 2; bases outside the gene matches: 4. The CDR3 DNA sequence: TGCGCCAGCAGCTCCAGACAGGGCAACACTGAAGCTTTCTTT. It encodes CASSSRQGNTEAFF. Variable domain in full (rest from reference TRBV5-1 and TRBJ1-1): KAGVTQTPRYLIKTRGQQVTLSCSPISGHRSVSWYQQTPGQGLQFLFEYFSETQRNKGNFPGRFSGRQFSNSRSEMNVSTLELGDSALYLCASSSRQGNTEAFFGQGTRLTVV.

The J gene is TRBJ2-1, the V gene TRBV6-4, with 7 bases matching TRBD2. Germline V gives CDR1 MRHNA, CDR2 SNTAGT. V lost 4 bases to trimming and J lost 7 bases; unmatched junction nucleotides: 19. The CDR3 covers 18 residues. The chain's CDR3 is CASSVDGLADSGPNEQFF. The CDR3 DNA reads TGTGCCAGCAGTGTCGATGGGCTAGCGGACTCCGGGCCTAATGAGCAGTTCTTC.

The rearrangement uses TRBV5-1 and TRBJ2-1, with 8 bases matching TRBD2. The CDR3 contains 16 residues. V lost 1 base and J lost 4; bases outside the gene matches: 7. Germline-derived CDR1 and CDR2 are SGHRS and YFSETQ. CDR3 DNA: TGCGCCAGCAGCTTGAGCCGAGCGGGAGATTACAATGAGCAGTTCTTC. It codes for CASSLSRAGDYNEQFF.